This entry is about one T cell receptor beta chain. The antigen is undetermined. This sample stems from a study of identical twins. The study, taken as a whole, reports: Twins showed weaker excess sharing in their beta out-of-frame sequences. With abundant cord blood beta clonotypes, insertions were fewer; memory repertoires showed no such pattern.

TCRdb re-derived calls from the 5' RACE reads in MiXCR, one entry per CDR3 protein. The table shows hundreds of thousands of distinct CDR3 sequences, with 20% to 25% occurring only once. Trimming cost V 5 bases and J 0 bases, with 18 bases left between them. The CDR3 spans 17 residues. These data were also filed under a second study, of T cells expressing NK-cell markers. That work adds: Alpha-beta TCR T cells were the sole sorting target in several experiments, owing to an anti-gamma-delta TCR antibody.

Sequencing input: CD4+ T cells sorted from blood. The sequence was obtained from a woman aged 18-29 years in good health. The chain has TRBV12-3 or TRBV12-4 and TRBJ2-3; D is ambiguous. The CDR3 bases are TGTGCCAGCAGTCCAAGCCGGGTAGGCCGGAGCACAGATACGCAGTATTTT. It is translated as CASSPSRVGRSTDTQYF.